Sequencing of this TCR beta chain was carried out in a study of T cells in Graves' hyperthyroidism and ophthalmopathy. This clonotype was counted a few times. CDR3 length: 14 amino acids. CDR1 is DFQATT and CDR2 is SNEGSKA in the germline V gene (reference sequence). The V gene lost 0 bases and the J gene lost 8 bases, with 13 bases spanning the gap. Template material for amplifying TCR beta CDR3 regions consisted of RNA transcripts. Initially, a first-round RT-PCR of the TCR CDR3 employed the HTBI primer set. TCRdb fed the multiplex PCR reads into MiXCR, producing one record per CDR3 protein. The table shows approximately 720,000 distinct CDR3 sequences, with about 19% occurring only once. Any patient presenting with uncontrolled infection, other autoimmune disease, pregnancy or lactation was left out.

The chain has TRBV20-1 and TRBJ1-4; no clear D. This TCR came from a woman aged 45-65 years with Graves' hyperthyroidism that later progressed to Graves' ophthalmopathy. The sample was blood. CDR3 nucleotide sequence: TGCAGTGCTAGAGATCCCGGAGTCGAAGAAAAACTGTTTTTT. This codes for CSARDPGVEEKLFF.